A single sample gave rise to the 32 T cell receptor beta chains below, sequenced in a study of PD-1 blockade in classical Hodgkin lymphoma. The assay was immunoSEQ multiplex PCR, and TCRdb's table has in-frame clones only and misses some. The table records 89,000 or so clones, 80% to 95% of them present only once. Every patient experienced relapse after autologous stem cell transplantation, and brentuximab vedotin exposure varied. The sample consisted of peripheral blood mononuclear cells (PBMCs), taken before the second cycle of nivolumab. These receptors were taken from a human donor with classical Hodgkin lymphoma.

The rearrangement joins TRBV2 to TRBJ2-5; no clear D. This CDR3 has 12 residues. V was trimmed by 6 bases and J by 5 bases, leaving 10 bases between them. Looked up from germline, CDR1 is SNHLY and CDR2 is FYNNEI. In DNA form, the CDR3 reads TGTGCCAGCAGACTGGGTTGGGAGACCCAGTACTTC. It is translated as CASRLGWETQYF.

V gene TRBV9 combines with J gene TRBJ2-7; D may match TRBD1 or TRBD2 (5 bases each). The CDR3 loop spans 16 amino acids. CDR1 is SGDLS and CDR2 is YYNGEE in the germline V gene. Trimming removed 3 bases from V and 4 bases from J, with 20 bases in between. The DNA of the CDR3 is TGTGCCAGCAGCGAGGGGACGGGCGGAGGAATATACGAGCAGTACTTC. This encodes CASSEGTGGGIYEQYF. Using reference TRBV9 and TRBJ2-7 for the parts outside the CDR3, the full variable domain is DSGVTQTPKHLITATGQRVTLRCSPRSGDLSVYWYQQSLDQGLQFLIQYYNGEERAKGNILERFSAQQFPDLHSELNLSSLELGDSALYFCASSEGTGGGIYEQYFGPGTRLTVT.

The DNA for the CDR3 is TGTGCCAGCAGTCACAGGGGAGGGGTTTACGAGCAGTACTTC. Its translation is CASSHRGGVYEQYF. The chain combines TRBV27 with TRBJ2-7; D tentatively fits TRBD1 or TRBD2 (7 bases each). V dropped 5 bases and J dropped 4 bases, with 15 bases sitting between them. The CDR3 extends over 14 amino acids. Germline loops: CDR1 MNHEY, CDR2 SMNVEV (reference sequence).

V usage is TRBV6-4 and J usage is TRBJ2-3, with D unclear. With 2 bases removed from V and 9 bases from J, the gap between germline ends came to 18 bases. The CDR3 totals 15 residues. In germline, CDR1 is MRHNA, CDR2 SNTAGT. CDR3 nucleotide sequence: TGTGCCAGCAGTGACCTCCCGAATCGGGTCTCAACGCAGTATTTT. Translation gives CASSDLPNRVSTQYF.

In nucleotides, the CDR3 is TGTGCCAGCCGAGACGGGATGGGTTTGGGAGAGACCCAGTACTTC. Protein: CASRDGMGLGETQYF. The chain is built from TRBV27 and TRBJ2-5; a weak D match, TRBD2 (5 bases). Germline CDR1 and CDR2: MNHEY and SMNVEV (reference sequence). CDR3 size: 15 residues. V lost 8 bases, J lost 4 bases, and 20 bases lay in between.

The chain recombines TRBV4-2 with TRBJ1-5; D not certain. The CDR3 contains 18 residues. The germline CDR1 and CDR2 sequences are LGHNA and YNFKEQ. Trimming stripped 4 bases from V and 1 base from J, with 20 bases between. CDR3 loop: CASSRLPADVMSNQPQHF. The CDR3 nucleotides are TGTGCCAGCAGCCGCCTCCCGGCAGACGTAATGAGCAATCAGCCCCAGCATTTT.

The rearrangement joins TRBV6-6 to TRBJ2-3; TRBD2 might be the D (5 bases). V gave up 7 bases and J gave up 3 bases, with 8 bases separating them. The CDR3 runs 12 residues. Germline V CDR1 and CDR2: MNHNY, SVGAGI (reference sequence). CDR3 sequence reads: CASTGGTDTQYF. CDR3 nucleotide sequence: TGTGCCAGCACGGGCGGGACAGATACGCAGTATTTT.

This rearrangement joins TRBV19 to TRBJ2-7; D gene unclear. CDR1 and CDR2 (germline): LNHDA, SQIVND (reference sequence). The CDR3 extends over 12 amino acids. Between the trimmed V and J ends, which lost 8 bases and 1 base, there was a span of 9 bases. The CDR3 nucleotides are TGTGCCAGTGGACCGTCGTCCTACGAGCAGTACTTC. It is translated as CASGPSSYEQYF.

V usage is TRBV6-6 and J usage is TRBJ2-1; D could derive from TRBD1 or TRBD2 (5 bases each). This CDR3 is 14 amino acids long. Trimming took 7 bases from V and 4 from J, leaving 14 bases between them. Germline CDR1 is MNHNY and CDR2 is SVGAGI (reference sequence). In DNA form, the CDR3 reads TGTGCCAGCAATCAGGGACGGATATACAATGAGCAGTTCTTC. Translated, it gives CASNQGRIYNEQFF.

This chain links TRBV28 with TRBJ2-5; 7 bases are shared with TRBD2. CDR1 is MDHEN and CDR2 is SYDVKM in the germline V gene. This CDR3 contains 14 residues. Trimming took 6 bases from V and 5 from J; bases not matched to a gene: 9. The CDR3 region is CASSPSGIRETQYF. The CDR3 bases are TGTGCCAGCAGCCCCAGCGGGATAAGGGAGACCCAGTACTTC.

The chain recombines TRBV9 with TRBJ2-7; 7 positions match TRBD2. The ends lost 0 bases at V and 1 base at J; junction bases unmatched: 1. This CDR3 comprises 14 residues. Germline CDR1 and CDR2: SGDLS and YYNGEE. The CDR3 DNA sequence: TGTGCCAGCAGCGTAGAAGCGGGGTCCTACGAGCAGTACTTC. Translating gives CASSVEAGSYEQYF. The full variable domain, rest sourced from reference TRBV9 and TRBJ2-7, is DSGVTQTPKHLITATGQRVTLRCSPRSGDLSVYWYQQSLDQGLQFLIQYYNGEERAKGNILERFSAQQFPDLHSELNLSSLELGDSALYFCASSVEAGSYEQYFGPGTRLTVT.

The chain carries TRBV6-6 and TRBJ2-1, with 8 nucleotides matching TRBD2. This CDR3 spans 14 amino acids. V lost 10 bases to trimming and J lost 9 bases; unmatched junction nucleotides: 14. Germline CDR1 MNHNY, CDR2 SVGAGI (reference sequence). CDR3 DNA sequence: TGTGCCACCCTGGGACGGGGGGGAGCGGTTGAGCAGTTCTTC. This codes for CATLGRGGAVEQFF.

The gene calls are TRBV30 and TRBJ1-3; D might be TRBD1 (5 bases). Germline CDR1 is GTSNPN and CDR2 is SVGIG (reference sequence). Deletions cut 2 bases from V and 4 bases from J, with 15 bases between. The CDR3 spans 15 residues. DNA of the CDR3: TGTGCCTGGAGTAGGGGCAACCCTCTGGGAAACACCATATATTTT. Protein sequence: CAWSRGNPLGNTIYF.

V and J are TRBV5-5 and TRBJ2-2; 8 nucleotides match TRBD2. The V gene end was trimmed by 5 bases and the J gene end by 7 bases; junction bases not matched to a gene: 4. Germline CDR1 and CDR2: SGHKS and YYEKEE (reference sequence). This CDR3 is built from 13 residues. In DNA form, the CDR3 reads TGTGCCAGCAGTTGGACTAGCCTCGGGGAGCTGTTTTTT. It is translated as CASSWTSLGELFF.

This clone was seen only once. V gene TRBV29-1 combines with J gene TRBJ2-1; TRBD2 matches 11 bases. Germline CDR1 reads SQVTM; CDR2 reads ANQGSEA. V shed 0 bases and J 1 base; nucleotides not matched to a gene: 2. The CDR3 spans 16 residues. The chain's CDR3 is CSVEDRLAGSYNEQFF. In DNA, the CDR3 is TGCAGCGTTGAAGATCGACTAGCGGGGTCCTACAATGAGCAGTTCTTC.

CDR3 bases: TGTGCCAGCAGTTTATTAGGCACCATTGATGTCACCTTC. Protein: CASSLLGTIDVTF. This rearrangement joins TRBV28 to TRBJ1-2; D is undetermined. Per the germline V gene, CDR1 is MDHEN and CDR2 is SYDVKM. The CDR3 extends over 13 amino acids. Trimming took off 1 base at V and 13 bases at J, with 16 bases between the two ends.

V is TRBV5-1 and J is TRBJ2-7, with D tentatively TRBD1 or TRBD2 (6 bases each). The CDR3 has 18 amino acids. Looked up from germline, CDR1 is SGHRS and CDR2 is YFSETQ. Trimming shortened V by 0 bases and J by 2 bases, and 21 bases separated the two germline ends. The chain's CDR3 is CASSLEGRGRSTTYEQYF. The CDR3 DNA reads TGCGCCAGCAGCTTGGAGGGCCGGGGGCGTTCAACCACCTACGAGCAGTACTTC.

The V call is TRBV6-1, the J call TRBJ2-5, with 7 bases that match TRBD1. V lost 2 bases, J lost 3 bases, and 6 bases stayed unmatched. The CDR3 is 15 amino acids. Looked up from germline, CDR1 is MNHNS and CDR2 is SASEGT. CDR3 residues: CASSELDRVKETQYF. The DNA for the CDR3 is TGTGCCAGCAGTGAACTAGACAGGGTAAAAGAGACCCAGTACTTC.

The chain combines TRBV7-2 with TRBJ2-7; D is unclear. The CDR3 is 12 amino acids. Trimming removed 2 bases at V and 2 bases at J, with 4 bases between. Germline CDR1 and CDR2: SGHTA and FQGNSA. The CDR3 DNA sequence: TGTGCCAGCAGCTTATCTACCTACGAGCAGTACTTC. It is translated as CASSLSTYEQYF. The complete variable domain, with remaining parts taken from reference TRBV7-2 and TRBJ2-7, reads GAGVSQSPSNKVTEKGKDVELRCDPISGHTALYWYRQSLGQGLEFLIYFQGNSAPDKSGLPSDRFSAERTGGSVSTLTIQRTQQEDSAVYLCASSLSTYEQYFGPGTRLTVT.

The chain couples TRBV5-1 to TRBJ2-5; D not certain. The CDR3 spans 13 residues. Trimming pared 4 bases from V and 5 bases from J, leaving 12 bases between. From germline, CDR1 is SGHRS and CDR2 YFSETQ. The CDR3 is CASSRTAAETQYF. The CDR3 DNA reads as TGCGCCAGCAGCCGTACGGCGGCCGAGACCCAGTACTTC. Supplemented by reference TRBV5-1 and TRBJ2-5, the full variable domain reads KAGVTQTPRYLIKTRGQQVTLSCSPISGHRSVSWYQQTPGQGLQFLFEYFSETQRNKGNFPGRFSGRQFSNSRSEMNVSTLELGDSALYLCASSRTAAETQYFGPGTRLLVL.

The chain links TRBV27 to TRBJ1-5; 7 nucleotides agree with TRBD1. The ends lost 4 bases at V and 6 bases at J; junction bases unmatched: 6. This CDR3 is built from 14 residues. Germline values: CDR1 MNHEY, CDR2 SMNVEV (reference sequence). The CDR3: CASSWTGSVQPQHF. CDR3 nucleotide sequence: TGTGCCAGCAGTTGGACAGGATCCGTTCAGCCCCAGCATTTT.

The V gene is TRBV30, the J gene TRBJ1-3, with a weak D call TRBD1 (6 bases). Per germline, CDR1 GTSNPN and CDR2 SVGIG (reference sequence). V lost 0 bases and J lost 11, with 14 bases in between. This CDR3 region has 13 residues. Here the CDR3 reads CAWSVERAGAIYF. The CDR3 nucleotides are TGTGCCTGGAGTGTAGAACGGGCAGGGGCCATATATTTT.

This clone was picked up one time. The V and J genes are TRBV4-1 and TRBJ1-4; maybe TRBD1 (6 bases). This CDR3 has 17 residues. Trimming left V 1 base short and J 4 bases short, with 16 bases between. The germline V gene encodes CDR1 MGHRA and CDR2 YSYEKL. The CDR3 nucleotides are TGCGCCAGCAGCCAAGGGTGGAGGGACAAGGGTAATGAAAAACTGTTTTTT. It specifies CASSQGWRDKGNEKLFF.

This chain joins TRBV28 and TRBJ2-1; D unresolved. This CDR3 comprises 15 residues. Germline-derived CDR1 and CDR2 are MDHEN and SYDVKM. V was trimmed by 2 bases and J by 4 bases, leaving 12 bases between them. The CDR3: CASSLRQVPYNEQFF. The CDR3 DNA sequence: TGTGCCAGCAGTTTAAGGCAGGTACCGTACAATGAGCAGTTCTTC.

V and J are TRBV27 and TRBJ1-2; perhaps TRBD1 as D (5 bases). The CDR3 is 17 residues long. V was clipped by 3 bases and J by 6 bases, with 23 bases between them. Germline values: CDR1 MNHEY, CDR2 SMNVEV (reference sequence). CDR3 residues: CASSFVIDAGTIDGYTF. DNA of the CDR3: TGTGCCAGCAGTTTCGTCATCGACGCCGGGACCATCGATGGCTACACCTTC.

Notes on this clone: At one of its ends the junction is not consistent with the germline gene, which may arise from a read error. The genes are TRBV28 and TRBJ2-7, with unresolved D. The CDR3 has 13 amino acids. Germline assignment: CDR1 MDHEN and CDR2 SYDVKM. CDR3 DNA sequence: TGTGCCAGCAGTTTCCGGTTGTCCTCCGAGCAGTACTTC. Encoded protein: CASSFRLSSEQYF.

The V call is TRBV28, the J call TRBJ1-5; 8 bases align to TRBD1. The CDR3 length is 15 residues. From germline, CDR1 is MDHEN and CDR2 SYDVKM. V lost 5 bases to trimming and J lost 0 bases; unmatched junction nucleotides: 3. CDR3 residues: CASSGTGYSNQPQHF. The CDR3 DNA follows: TGTGCCAGCAGTGGGACAGGTTATAGCAATCAGCCCCAGCATTTT.

This chain connects TRBV18 to TRBJ2-1; 12 bases map to TRBD2. The germline V gene has CDR1 KGHSH and CDR2 LQKENI. V dropped 2 bases and J dropped 7; count of bases not matched to a gene: 9. The CDR3 totals 17 residues. The CDR3 DNA is TGTGCCAGCTCACCATTGGGTCTAGCGGGAGGGTCGAATGAGCAGTTCTTC. Protein sequence: CASSPLGLAGGSNEQFF.

CDR3: CASSSLYEQYF. The CDR3 coding sequence is TGTGCCAGCAGTTCACTCTACGAGCAGTACTTC. The gene calls are TRBV11-2 and TRBJ2-7; D is unresolved. The CDR3 is made up of 11 amino acids. V lost 6 bases to trimming and J lost 3 bases, with 6 bases between them. Germline CDR1 is SGHAT and CDR2 is FQNNGV.

This chain links TRBV5-4 with TRBJ2-7; the match to TRBD1 covers 7 bases. V was clipped by 4 bases and J by 3 bases; unmatched bases: 4. The germline V gene encodes CDR1 SGHNT and CDR2 YYREEE (reference sequence). The CDR3 has 13 amino acids. The CDR3 loop is CASSQTGLYEQYF. The DNA for the CDR3 is TGTGCCAGCAGCCAGACAGGGCTCTACGAGCAGTACTTC.

V is TRBV5-3 and J is TRBJ2-7; maybe TRBD1 (5 bases). TRBV5-3 is assigned to the ORF class and has an uncertain function. The V end was cut by 0 bases, the J end by 3 bases, with 10 bases between. The CDR3 covers 14 residues. CDR3 protein: CARSLVGESYEQYF. CDR3 nucleotides: TGTGCCAGAAGCTTGGTAGGGGAAAGCTACGAGCAGTACTTC.

This clone has only one observation. The chain has TRBV30 and TRBJ2-7; 9 bases line up with TRBD1. This CDR3 has 13 amino acids. The V gene end was trimmed by 1 base and the J gene end by 6 bases; junction bases not matched to a gene: 4. Germline-derived CDR1 and CDR2 are GTSNPN and SVGIG (reference sequence). CDR3 residues: CAWSAQQGAEQYF. The CDR3 DNA is TGTGCCTGGAGTGCCCAACAGGGGGCCGAGCAGTACTTC.